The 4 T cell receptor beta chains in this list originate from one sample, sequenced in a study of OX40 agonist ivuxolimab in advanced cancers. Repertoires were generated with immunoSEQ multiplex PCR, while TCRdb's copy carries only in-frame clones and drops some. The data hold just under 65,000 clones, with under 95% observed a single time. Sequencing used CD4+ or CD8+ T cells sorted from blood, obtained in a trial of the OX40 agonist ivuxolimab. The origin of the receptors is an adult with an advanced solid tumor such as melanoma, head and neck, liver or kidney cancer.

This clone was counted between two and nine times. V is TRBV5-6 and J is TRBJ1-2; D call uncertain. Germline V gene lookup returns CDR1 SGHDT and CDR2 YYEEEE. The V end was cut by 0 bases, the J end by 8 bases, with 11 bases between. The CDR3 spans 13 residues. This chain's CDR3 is CASSLVRVTGYTF. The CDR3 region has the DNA TGTGCCAGCAGCTTGGTAAGGGTTACAGGCTACACCTTC.

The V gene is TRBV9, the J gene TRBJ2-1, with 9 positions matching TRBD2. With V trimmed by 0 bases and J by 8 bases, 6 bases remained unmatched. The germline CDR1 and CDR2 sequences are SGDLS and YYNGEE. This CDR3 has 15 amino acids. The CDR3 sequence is CASSVGASGNDEQFF. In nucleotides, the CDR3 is TGTGCCAGCAGCGTAGGAGCTAGCGGGAACGATGAGCAGTTCTTC.

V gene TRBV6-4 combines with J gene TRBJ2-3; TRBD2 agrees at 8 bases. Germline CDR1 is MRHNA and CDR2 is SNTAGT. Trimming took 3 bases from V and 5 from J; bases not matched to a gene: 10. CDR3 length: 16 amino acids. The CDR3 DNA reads TGTGCCAGCAGTGAAGGGCTCTCGGGAGGGGTAGATACGCAGTATTTT. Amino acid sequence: CASSEGLSGGVDTQYF.

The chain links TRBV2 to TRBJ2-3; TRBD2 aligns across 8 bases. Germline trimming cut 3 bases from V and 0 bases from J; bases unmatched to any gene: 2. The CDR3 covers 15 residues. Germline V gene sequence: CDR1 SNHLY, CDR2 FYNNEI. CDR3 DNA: TGTGCCAGCAGTGATCCTAGCGGGAGCACAGATACGCAGTATTTT. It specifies CASSDPSGSTDTQYF.